This T cell receptor beta chain was sequenced during a study of early T cells in non-severe SARS-CoV-2 infection. This clonotype has a count of ten or more. TCRdb re-called the 5' RACE reads through MiXCR, storing one row per CDR3 protein. The table has roughly 24,000 distinct CDR3 sequences, roughly 3.6% seen once. Germline loops: CDR1 SEHNR, CDR2 FQNEAQ (reference sequence). V shed 11 bases and J shed 0 bases, with 5 bases lying between them. This CDR3 contains 12 residues. The sample was whole blood. This TCR was sampled from an adult who was a healthcare worker with PCR-confirmed SARS-CoV-2 infection or an uninfected control (not recorded which). The chain couples TRBV7-9 to TRBJ1-6; the D is unclear. The CDR3 DNA sequence: TGTGCCGGGAGCTCCTATAATTCACCCCTCCACTTT. Amino acid sequence: CAGSSYNSPLHF.